This T cell receptor (beta chain) was recovered during a study of cytomegalovirus exposure and HLA in healthy donors. Study-level information: In an early release, HLA-typed donors contributed roughly 85 million unique TCR sequences.

V lost 5 bases and J lost 3, with 8 bases in between. CDR1 SEHNR and CDR2 FQNEAQ come from the germline V gene (reference sequence). There are 13 residues in the CDR3. Notes on this clone: The target antigen is unknown.

Use of 60 Vbeta and 13 Jbeta primers characterized the PCR. Sequencing was performed with immunoSEQ multiplex PCR; in TCRdb, only in-frame clones are kept and a portion is missing. The table shows about 190,000 clones, with 85% to 90% occurring only once. Study-wide results and limits: CMV serostatus was the sole immune exposure data available.

This chain links TRBV7-9 with TRBJ2-1, with D possibly TRBD2 on 6 matching bases. The sample taken for sequencing was PBMCs. The origin of this receptor is a man aged 25 to 40 in good health and CMV-seronegative. CDR3 coding DNA: TGTGCCAGCAGCCCGACTAGCTACAATGAGCAGTTCTTC. This sequence encodes CASSPTSYNEQFF. Based on the CDR3 plus reference TRBV7-9 and TRBJ2-1, the full variable domain is DTGVSQNPRHKITKRGQNVTFRCDPISEHNRLYWYRQTLGQGPEFLTYFQNEAQLEKSRLLSDRFSAERPKGSFSTLEIQRTEQGDSAMYLCASSPTSYNEQFFGPGTRLTVL.